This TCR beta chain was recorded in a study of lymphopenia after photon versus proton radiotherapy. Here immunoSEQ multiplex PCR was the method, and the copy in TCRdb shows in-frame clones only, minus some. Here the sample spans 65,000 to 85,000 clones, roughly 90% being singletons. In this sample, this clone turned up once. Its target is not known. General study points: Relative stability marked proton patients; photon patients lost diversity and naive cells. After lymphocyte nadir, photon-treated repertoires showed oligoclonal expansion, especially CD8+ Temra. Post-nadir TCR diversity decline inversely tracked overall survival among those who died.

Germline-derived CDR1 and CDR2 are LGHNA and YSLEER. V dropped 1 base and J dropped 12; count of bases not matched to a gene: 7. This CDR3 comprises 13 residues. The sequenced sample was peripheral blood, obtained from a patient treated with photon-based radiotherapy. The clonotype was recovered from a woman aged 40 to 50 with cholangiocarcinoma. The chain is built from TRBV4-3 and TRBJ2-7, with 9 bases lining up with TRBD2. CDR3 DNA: TGCGCCAGCAGCCAAGTAGTAGCGGGAGTTCTGTACTTC. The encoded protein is CASSQVVAGVLYF.